A single sample is the source of the 21 T cell receptor beta chains below, sequenced in a study of blood T cells in healthy people across ages. With a J-beta primer mix and a sample-barcoded 5' primer, a second PCR ran 7 to 11 cycles. TCRdb re-analysed the 5' RACE reads in MiXCR, keeping a single row per CDR3 protein. The table has 790,000 or so distinct CDR3 sequences, around 50% seen once. Input material: blood. The origin of the receptors is a man aged 40-50 years in good health.

The chain has TRBV7-9 and TRBJ2-5; 7 nucleotides agree with TRBD2. The DNA end is a closer match to TRBJ2-7, so the J assignment may be wrong. The CDR3 extends over 16 amino acids. CDR1 is SEHNR and CDR2 is FQNEAQ in the germline V gene (reference sequence). In DNA form, the CDR3 reads TGTGCCAGCAGCTTATCCCTGGCGGGAGTACTGGACGAGCAGTACTTC. This codes for CASSLSLAGVLDEQYF.

Written as DNA, the CDR3 is TGTGCCAGCGGACGAGGACTGACAGGGGGCTATGGCTACACCTTC. The encoded protein is CASGRGLTGGYGYTF. The chain carries TRBV25-1 and TRBJ1-2, with TRBD1 identical over 9 bases. The CDR3 runs to 15 residues. Germline CDR1 is MGHDK and CDR2 is SYGVNS. The ends lost 8 bases at V and 4 bases at J; junction bases unmatched: 11.

This clonotype has only a few counts. The V and J genes are TRBV5-1 and TRBJ2-7; D is uncertain. TRBJ2-5 matches the DNA end more closely, so the J call is doubtful. The CDR3 has 13 residues. CDR1 and CDR2 from the germline V gene are SGHRS and YFSETQ. CDR3 residues: CASSITERWTQYF. DNA of the CDR3: TGCGCCAGCAGTATTACGGAAAGGTGGACCCAGTACTTC.

The chain employs TRBV10-3 and TRBJ2-3; no definite D call. Germline V gene lookup returns CDR1 ENHRY and CDR2 SYGVKD. Trimming took 0 bases from V and 5 from J, leaving 15 bases between them. This CDR3 has 16 amino acids. CDR3 sequence: CAISESSTPEVDTQYF. DNA of the CDR3: TGTGCCATCAGTGAGTCCTCGACACCAGAAGTAGATACGCAGTATTTT.

The chain is built from TRBV7-2 and TRBJ2-3; 12 bases are a match to TRBD2. Germline CDR1 is SGHTA and CDR2 is FQGNSA. The CDR3 is made up of 14 amino acids. V lost 10 bases and J lost 7; bases outside the gene matches: 9. DNA of the CDR3: TGTGCCATTCGAGGGACTAGCGGGTCGTATACGCAGTATTTT. This codes for CAIRGTSGSYTQYF. The whole variable domain, remainder taken from reference TRBV7-2 and TRBJ2-3, is GAGVSQSPSNKVTEKGKDVELRCDPISGHTALYWYRQSLGQGLEFLIYFQGNSAPDKSGLPSDRFSAERTGGSVSTLTIQRTQQEDSAVYLCAIRGTSGSYTQYFGPGTRLTVL.

This clonotype has a handful of counts. The chain employs TRBV20-1 and TRBJ2-1, with D perhaps TRBD2 (5 bases). CDR3 length: 23 amino acids. Germline V lookup: CDR1 DFQATT, CDR2 SNEGSKA (reference sequence). V was shortened by 1 base and J by 5 bases, with 39 bases between the two germline ends. CDR3 sequence (DNA): TGCAGTGCTAGAGGGTTAGGACTTCCGGGCAAGCCCCCGCCCGCGGGCGTAAACAATGAGCAGTTCTTC. Residues: CSARGLGLPGKPPPAGVNNEQFF.

The chain links TRBV7-3 to TRBJ2-5; D is perhaps TRBD1 or TRBD2 (5 bases each). This CDR3 is 15 amino acids long. Germline CDR1 and CDR2: SGHTA and FQGTGA. V shed 2 bases and J shed 4 bases, with 14 bases lying between them. The CDR3 nucleotides read TGTGCCAGCAGCTTATACGAGGGGCCGGTAGAGACCCAGTACTTC. Translated: CASSLYEGPVETQYF.

This clonotype was seen only a few times. V gene TRBV29-1 combines with J gene TRBJ1-2; D is unclear. V lost 3 bases to trimming and J lost 8 bases, with 4 bases between them. Germline CDR1 SQVTM, CDR2 ANQGSEA. The length of the CDR3 is 9 residues. The CDR3 protein is CSVDGGYTF. The CDR3 region has the DNA TGCAGCGTTGATGGGGGCTACACCTTC.

The rearrangement links TRBV20-1 to TRBJ2-1; no clear D. Germline assignment: CDR1 DFQATT and CDR2 SNEGSKA (reference sequence). The V end lost 3 bases, the J end lost 5 bases, and 8 bases lay between the germline ends. CDR3 length: 12 residues. As DNA, the CDR3 is TGCAGTGCTAGTGTCTGGCACAATGAGCAGTTCTTC. Encoded protein: CSASVWHNEQFF.

The rearrangement links TRBV6-2 or TRBV6-3 to TRBJ2-3, with D possibly TRBD2 on 6 matching bases. Trimming removed 7 bases at V and 6 bases at J, with 20 bases between. The CDR3 loop spans 15 amino acids. Germline lookup yields CDR1 MNHEY and CDR2 SVGEGT. CDR3 in amino acids: CASTPTGLRADTQYF. CDR3 bases: TGTGCCAGCACTCCGACGGGACTCCGCGCGGATACGCAGTATTTT.

A few counts support this clonotype. V usage is TRBV29-1 and J usage is TRBJ2-1, with D perhaps TRBD1 (6 bases). This CDR3 spans 15 amino acids. Looked up from germline, CDR1 is SQVTM and CDR2 is ANQGSEA. The ends were cut back, 7 bases at V and 2 bases at J, with 18 bases in the middle. CDR3 coding DNA: TGCAGCGCGGAACAGGGCACGAAGCCCTACAATGAGCAGTTCTTC. This codes for CSAEQGTKPYNEQFF.

The CDR3 DNA reads TGCAGTGCCGAGGACCCTACCGTGTTAGCGGGATACAATGAGCAGTTCTTC. Protein sequence: CSAEDPTVLAGYNEQFF. V gene TRBV20-1 combines with J gene TRBJ2-1; TRBD2 matches 8 bases. The CDR3 has 17 amino acids. Unmatched junction bases numbered 17, after V lost 6 bases and J lost 4 bases. Germline V gene sequence: CDR1 DFQATT, CDR2 SNEGSKA (reference sequence).

This chain uses TRBV11-3 with TRBJ2-1; D gene ambiguous. Germline CDR1 reads SGHNT; CDR2 reads YENEEA. The CDR3 contains 16 residues. Trimming stripped 4 bases from V and 0 bases from J, with 13 bases between. The CDR3 region is CASSSQLLRSYNEQFF. The CDR3 DNA reads TGTGCCAGCAGCTCCCAGCTGTTACGCTCCTACAATGAGCAGTTCTTC.

The V call is TRBV12-3 or TRBV12-4, the J call TRBJ2-1, with D perhaps assigned TRBD1 or TRBD2 (5 bases each). This CDR3 comprises 13 residues. With 6 bases removed from V and 8 bases from J, the gap between germline ends came to 14 bases. For the CDR3, the DNA is TGTGCCAGCAGGAGGGGACGGGTGGATGAGCAGTTCTTC. Its translation: CASRRGRVDEQFF.

With regard to this clonotype: The junction shows a germline mismatch at one end, possibly a read error. The chain recombines TRBV7-9 with TRBJ2-7, with D uncertain. Germline values: CDR1 SEHNR, CDR2 FQNEAQ (reference sequence). This CDR3 comprises 12 residues. The CDR3, as DNA: TGCGCCAGCAGCTTAAACGTCTACGAGCAGTACTTC. Protein product: CASSLNVYEQYF.

In its sample, this clonotype was seen many times. The chain joins TRBV20-1 to TRBJ2-7, with 11 bases lining up with TRBD2. This CDR3 is 16 amino acids long. CDR1 DFQATT and CDR2 SNEGSKA come from the germline V gene (reference sequence). J was trimmed by 7 bases and V by 2 bases; bases with no gene match: 13. CDR3 in amino acids: CSARSQTGTSGSEQYF. CDR3 nucleotide sequence: TGCAGTGCTAGATCCCAAACCGGGACTAGCGGATCTGAGCAGTACTTC.

The V and J genes are TRBV7-2 and TRBJ2-3; the match to TRBD2 covers 7 bases. Germline assignment: CDR1 SGHTA and CDR2 FQGNSA. V was clipped by 3 bases and J by 2 bases; unmatched bases: 8. The CDR3 is 16 amino acids. CDR3 nucleotides: TGTGCCAGCAGCTTTCGAACGGGACTACTCACAGATACGCAGTATTTT. As protein: CASSFRTGLLTDTQYF. Combining the CDR3 with reference TRBV7-2 and TRBJ2-3 gives the whole variable domain GAGVSQSPSNKVTEKGKDVELRCDPISGHTALYWYRQSLGQGLEFLIYFQGNSAPDKSGLPSDRFSAERTGGSVSTLTIQRTQQEDSAVYLCASSFRTGLLTDTQYFGPGTRLTVL.

The chain employs TRBV7-2 and TRBJ2-3; D gene unclear. Trimming left V 1 base short and J 3 bases short, with 11 bases between. This CDR3 region has 15 residues. Germline V gene data show CDR1 as SGHTA and CDR2 as FQGNSA. CDR3 loop: CASSLDAGRTDTQYF. In DNA form, the CDR3 reads TGTGCCAGCAGCTTAGATGCCGGACGTACAGATACGCAGTATTTT.

This clonotype was detected only a few times. V usage is TRBV2 and J usage is TRBJ2-7; 12 bases agree with TRBD2. Per the germline V gene, CDR1 is SNHLY and CDR2 is FYNNEI. This CDR3 is built from 16 residues. The ends lost 0 bases at V and 5 bases at J; junction bases unmatched: 5. For the CDR3, the DNA is TGTGCCAGCAGTGAAGCACCGGGACTAGCGGGCGACGAGCAGTACTTC. The encoded protein is CASSEAPGLAGDEQYF.

V is TRBV9 and J is TRBJ2-3; 8 bases agree with TRBD2. Germline CDR1 is SGDLS and CDR2 is YYNGEE. J lost 2 bases, V lost 3 bases, and 11 bases had no gene match. The CDR3 has 17 amino acids. The CDR3 sequence is CASSAIPSGSHTDTQYF. CDR3 nucleotides: TGTGCCAGCAGCGCAATTCCCAGCGGGAGTCACACAGATACGCAGTATTTT.

This clonotype was detected only a few times. This rearrangement joins TRBV29-1 to TRBJ1-1; tentative D call: TRBD1 (5 bases). This CDR3 has 13 amino acids. Germline V CDR1 and CDR2: SQVTM, ANQGSEA. Trimming pared 3 bases from V and 5 bases from J, leaving 13 bases between. CDR3 bases: TGCAGCGTTGAGGCAGGGTGGTTGACTGAAGCTTTCTTT. Amino acids: CSVEAGWLTEAFF.